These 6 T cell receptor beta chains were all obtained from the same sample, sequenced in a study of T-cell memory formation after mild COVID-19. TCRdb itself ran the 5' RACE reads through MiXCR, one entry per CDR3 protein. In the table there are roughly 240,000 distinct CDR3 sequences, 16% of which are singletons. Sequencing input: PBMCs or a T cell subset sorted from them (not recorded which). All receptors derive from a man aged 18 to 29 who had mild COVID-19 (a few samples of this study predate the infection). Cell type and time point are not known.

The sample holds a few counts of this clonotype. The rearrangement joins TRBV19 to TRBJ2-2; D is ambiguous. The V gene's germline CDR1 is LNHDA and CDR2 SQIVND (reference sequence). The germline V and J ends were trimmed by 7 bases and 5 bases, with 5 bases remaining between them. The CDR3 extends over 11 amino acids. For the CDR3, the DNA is TGTGCCAGTACAGCTACCGGGGAGCTGTTTTTT. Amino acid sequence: CASTATGELFF.

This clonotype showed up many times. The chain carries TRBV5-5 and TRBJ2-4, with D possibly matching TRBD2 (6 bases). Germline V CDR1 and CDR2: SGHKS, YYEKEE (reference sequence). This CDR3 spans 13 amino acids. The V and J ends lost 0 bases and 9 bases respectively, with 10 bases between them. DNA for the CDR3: TGTGCCAGCAGCTTGGGGGGGGTGGCCATTCAGTACTTC. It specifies CASSLGGVAIQYF.

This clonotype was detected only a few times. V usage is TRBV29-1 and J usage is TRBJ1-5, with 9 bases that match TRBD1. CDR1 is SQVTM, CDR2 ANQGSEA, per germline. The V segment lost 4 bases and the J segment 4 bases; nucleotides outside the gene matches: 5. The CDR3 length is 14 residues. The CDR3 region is CSVGQGVGNQPQHF. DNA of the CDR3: TGCAGCGTTGGACAGGGGGTAGGGAATCAGCCCCAGCATTTT. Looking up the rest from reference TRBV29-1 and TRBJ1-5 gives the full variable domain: SAVISQKPSRDICQRGTSLTIQCQVDSQVTMMFWYRQQPGQSLTLIATANQGSEATYESGFVIDKFPISRPNLTFSTLTVSNMSPEDSSIYLCSVGQGVGNQPQHFGDGTRLSIL.

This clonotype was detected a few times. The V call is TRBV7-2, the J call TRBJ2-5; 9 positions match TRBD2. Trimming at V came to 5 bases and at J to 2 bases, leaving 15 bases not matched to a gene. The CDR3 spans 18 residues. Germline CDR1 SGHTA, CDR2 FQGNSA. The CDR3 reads CASSRSKTTSGSQETQYF. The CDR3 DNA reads TGTGCCAGCAGCCGATCTAAAACGACTAGCGGATCTCAAGAGACCCAGTACTTC.

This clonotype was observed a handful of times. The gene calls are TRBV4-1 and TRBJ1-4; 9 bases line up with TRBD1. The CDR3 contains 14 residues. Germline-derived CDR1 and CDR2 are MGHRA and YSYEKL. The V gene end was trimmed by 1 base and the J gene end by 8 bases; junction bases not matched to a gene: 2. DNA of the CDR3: TGCGCCAGCAGCCAAGGGACAGGGGAAGAAAAACTGTTTTTT. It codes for CASSQGTGEEKLFF.

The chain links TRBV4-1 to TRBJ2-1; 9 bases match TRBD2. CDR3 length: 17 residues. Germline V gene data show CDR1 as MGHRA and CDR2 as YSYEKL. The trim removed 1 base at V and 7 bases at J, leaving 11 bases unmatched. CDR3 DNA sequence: TGCGCCAGCAGCCAAGGCCCGGCAGCGGGGGGTTTGAATGAGCAGTTCTTC. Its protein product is CASSQGPAAGGLNEQFF.